One and the same sample provided the 20 T cell receptor beta chains below, sequenced in a study of shared clonotypes between healthy human individuals (dated by TCRdb to about 2020). Library generation was performed with the immunoSEQ multiplex PCR assay. TCRdb provides this immuneACCESS table in a form limited to in-frame rearrangements. Some clones are lacking; in checked studies, under half of them reflect an unresolved V gene, and why the rest are absent is not known. Across this sample there are 2.3 million or so clones, with 85% to 95% seen only once. Under 0.45% of the sample comes from the top ten. Sequenced material: naive CD4+ T cells from PBMCs. The cell subset or site label for this specimen denotes: CD45RA+ positively selected. The origin of the receptors is a man younger than 35 in good health. Some clones in this sample may be carry-over from other donors' samples.

The V and J genes are TRBV14 and TRBJ2-2; D remains unclear. CDR1 is SGHDN, CDR2 FVKESK, per germline. The germline V and J ends were trimmed by 0 bases and 8 bases, with 10 bases remaining between them. CDR3 length: 14 residues. CDR3 in DNA: TGTGCCAGCAGCCAAGACTGGTTCGCGGGGGAGCTGTTTTTT. This sequence encodes CASSQDWFAGELFF.

This clone appeared a single time. The chain recombines TRBV28 with TRBJ2-7, with TRBD2 matching over 8 bases. Per germline, CDR1 MDHEN and CDR2 SYDVKM. J was trimmed by 7 bases and V by 10 bases; bases with no gene match: 15. The CDR3 contains 14 residues. This chain's CDR3 is CATTRRAPGGEQYF. DNA of the CDR3: TGTGCCACCACGCGCCGGGCCCCGGGGGGGGAGCAGTACTTC. The whole variable domain, filled in from reference TRBV28 and TRBJ2-7, reads DVKVTQSSRYLVKRTGEKVFLECVQDMDHENMFWYRQDPGLGLRLIYFSYDVKMKEKGDIPEGYSVSREKKERFSLILESASTNQTSMYLCATTRRAPGGEQYFGPGTRLTVT.

The gene calls are TRBV5-1 and TRBJ2-5; D gene uncertain. The germline CDR1 and CDR2 sequences are SGHRS and YFSETQ. The CDR3 is 13 amino acids. V was shortened by 3 bases and J by 4 bases, with 10 bases between the two germline ends. CDR3 loop: CASSSGVSETQYF. CDR3 coding DNA: TGCGCCAGCAGCTCCGGTGTATCAGAGACCCAGTACTTC.

Note on this clone: This sample includes further DNA sequences coding for the same CDR3. V is TRBV5-1 and J is TRBJ2-1; the D gene is possibly TRBD2 (6 bases). Germline CDR1 reads SGHRS; CDR2 reads YFSETQ. The CDR3 contains 16 residues. Trimming left V 0 bases short and J 0 bases short, with 10 bases between. CDR3 region: CASSLVAGSSYNEQFF. The CDR3 DNA is TGCGCCAGCAGCTTGGTGGCGGGAAGCTCCTACAATGAGCAGTTCTTC.

There are a few counts of this clone. This sample also contains other DNA sequences that code for the same CDR3. The chain has TRBV9 and TRBJ2-7, with D tentatively TRBD1 or TRBD2 (5 bases each). The CDR3 covers 14 residues. With 0 bases removed from V and 2 bases from J, the gap between germline ends came to 9 bases. CDR1 and CDR2 (germline): SGDLS, YYNGEE. CDR3 sequence (DNA): TGTGCCAGCAGCGTAGCTGGGGGAACCTACGAGCAGTACTTC. It codes for CASSVAGGTYEQYF.

The chain recombines TRBV2 with TRBJ2-1, with D perhaps matching TRBD2 (5 bases). Trimming pared 2 bases from V and 8 bases from J, leaving 22 bases between. CDR1 is SNHLY and CDR2 is FYNNEI in the germline V gene. This CDR3 is 17 amino acids long. The CDR3 region is CASSEFIGVGIPDEQFF. The CDR3 nucleotides read TGTGCCAGCAGTGAATTCATCGGGGTCGGGATTCCCGATGAGCAGTTCTTC.

The chain combines TRBV25-1 with TRBJ2-7, with 10 bases that match TRBD2. Trimming took 6 bases from V and 6 from J; bases not matched to a gene: 8. The length of the CDR3 is 14 residues. The germline gives CDR1 MGHDK, CDR2 SYGVNS. The CDR3 loop is CASRGSGRAREQYF. Written as DNA, the CDR3 is TGTGCCAGCAGAGGAAGCGGGAGGGCCCGCGAGCAGTACTTC.

The chain combines TRBV28 with TRBJ1-4; 9 nucleotides agree with TRBD1. This CDR3 is 14 amino acids long. The V gene end was trimmed by 8 bases and the J gene end by 7 bases; junction bases not matched to a gene: 8. CDR1 MDHEN and CDR2 SYDVKM come from the germline V gene. CDR3 in amino acids: CASLPTGGSEKLFF. Written as DNA, the CDR3 is TGTGCCAGCCTACCGACAGGGGGGAGTGAAAAACTGTTTTTT.

This chain links TRBV29-1 with TRBJ1-2; 12 bases fit TRBD1. The CDR3 totals 14 residues. The junction had 7 bases not matched to a gene; V was cut back by 4 bases and J by 7 bases. The germline V gene has CDR1 SQVTM and CDR2 ANQGSEA. CDR3 amino acids: CSVGPGQGAGGYTF. Here the CDR3 DNA reads TGCAGCGTTGGGCCGGGACAGGGGGCCGGTGGCTACACCTTC.

With respect to this clone: The identical CDR3 is also encoded by other nucleotide sequences in the sample. V gene TRBV12-5 combines with J gene TRBJ2-6; D remains ambiguous. Trimming shortened V by 6 bases and J by 0 bases, and 3 bases separated the two germline ends. CDR1 is LGHNT, CDR2 FRNRAP, per germline. This CDR3 is built from 13 residues. The CDR3 protein is CASGLSGANVLTF. The CDR3 DNA reads TGTGCTAGTGGCCTCTCTGGGGCCAACGTCCTGACTTTC. The variable domain in full, with the rest retrieved from reference TRBV12-5 and TRBJ2-6, is DARVTQTPRHKVTEMGQEVTMRCQPILGHNTVFWYRQTMMQGLELLAYFRNRAPLDDSGMPKDRFSAEMPDATLATLKIQPSEPRDSAVYFCASGLSGANVLTFGAGSRLTVL.

This rearrangement joins TRBV7-8 to TRBJ2-1, with a possible D match to TRBD1 (5 bases). Per germline, CDR1 SGHVS and CDR2 FQNEAQ. This CDR3 has 14 residues. Trimming stripped 6 bases from V and 2 bases from J, with 11 bases between. CDR3 nucleotide sequence: TGTGCCAGCAGTCAGGGAAGGACCTACAATGAGCAGTTCTTC. It encodes CASSQGRTYNEQFF. Filled out from reference TRBV7-8 and TRBJ2-1, the complete variable domain reads GAGVSQSPRYKVAKRGQDVALRCDPISGHVSLFWYQQALGQGPEFLTYFQNEAQLDKSGLPSDRFFAERPEGSVSTLKIQRTQQEDSAVYLCASSQGRTYNEQFFGPGTRLTVL.

The chain links TRBV4-2 to TRBJ2-4; tentatively, D is TRBD2 (7 bases). Germline loops: CDR1 LGHNA, CDR2 YNFKEQ. This CDR3 comprises 14 residues. The V end lost 1 base, the J end lost 11 bases, and 15 bases lay between the germline ends. CDR3 sequence reads: CASSQGGGGTVQYF. In DNA form, the CDR3 reads TGTGCCAGCAGCCAAGGGGGGGGCGGAACCGTTCAGTACTTC.

This clone appeared a single time. This chain links TRBV19 with TRBJ2-7; no firm D call. V lost 3 bases to trimming and J lost 3 bases, with 15 bases between them. CDR1 is LNHDA and CDR2 is SQIVND in the germline V gene (reference sequence). CDR3 size: 15 residues. The CDR3 DNA sequence: TGTGCCAGTAGTATTTCGTCACAGCCTATCTACGAGCAGTACTTC. This codes for CASSISSQPIYEQYF.

The rearrangement links TRBV7-2 to TRBJ2-7, with D possibly matching TRBD1 (6 bases). The CDR3 covers 15 residues. The V gene lost 2 bases and the J gene lost 6 bases, with 17 bases spanning the gap. The germline gives CDR1 SGHTA, CDR2 FQGNSA. CDR3 coding DNA: TGTGCCAGCAGCTTATTTCAGGGGAAGGTCGCCGAGCAGTACTTC. This codes for CASSLFQGKVAEQYF.

The CDR3 bases are TGTGCCAGCAGTTACTTTGTCAGGGGTTGGTATCAGCCCCAGCATTTT. Translating it yields CASSYFVRGWYQPQHF. The chain is built from TRBV6-5 and TRBJ1-5; perhaps TRBD1 as D (6 bases). Per germline, CDR1 MNHEY and CDR2 SVGAGI. V shed 1 base and J shed 5 bases, with 15 bases lying between them. The CDR3 spans 16 residues.

The rearrangement links TRBV7-2 to TRBJ2-7, with TRBD2 matching 7 bases. The CDR3 covers 17 residues. The V gene end was trimmed by 5 bases and the J gene end by 0 bases; junction bases not matched to a gene: 13. Looked up from germline, CDR1 is SGHTA and CDR2 is FQGNSA. CDR3 coding DNA: TGTGCCAGCAGCCTCCCCTGGGGGGAGCGGGGCTCCTACGAGCAGTACTTC. Amino acids: CASSLPWGERGSYEQYF.

The chain uses TRBV7-9 and TRBJ2-2; D is unresolved. This CDR3 is 13 amino acids long. The V end was cut by 4 bases, the J end by 6 bases, with 9 bases between. CDR1 and CDR2 from the germline V gene are SEHNR and FQNEAQ (reference sequence). For the CDR3, the DNA is TGTGCCAGCAGCTCACCCCCGGCCGGGGAGCTGTTTTTT. Protein product: CASSSPPAGELFF.

The chain uses TRBV7-3 and TRBJ2-3, with 9 bases matching TRBD2. CDR3 length equals 18 residues. J was trimmed by 3 bases and V by 6 bases; bases with no gene match: 16. The germline gives CDR1 SGHTA, CDR2 FQGTGA. The CDR3 DNA follows: TGTGCCAGCAGGTCAGTACCGTTAGCGGGGGAAGTGACAGATACGCAGTATTTT. Its protein product is CASRSVPLAGEVTDTQYF.

This clone was picked up a small number of times. The chain links TRBV28 to TRBJ1-1; D is unclear. Germline V gives CDR1 MDHEN, CDR2 SYDVKM. This CDR3 has 15 amino acids. V was pared by 0 bases and J by 1 base, with 9 bases between. The CDR3 reads CASSLWRNSNTEAFF. The CDR3 nucleotides read TGTGCCAGCAGTTTATGGCGGAATTCGAACACTGAAGCTTTCTTT.

This sequence joins TRBV28 and TRBJ2-2; D might be TRBD2 (6 bases). V was clipped by 5 bases and J by 7 bases, with 17 bases between them. The CDR3 spans 15 residues. CDR1 is MDHEN and CDR2 is SYDVKM in the germline V gene. CDR3 sequence (DNA): TGTGCCAGCAGTGCCCGGGAGACGGTGGGCGGGGAGCTGTTTTTT. It is translated as CASSARETVGGELFF.